The 4 T cell receptor beta chains given below trace back to one sample, sequenced in a study of human T cells and chemical hapten exposure. A single record per CDR3 protein comes from TCRdb applying MiXCR to the RACE reads. Of 95,000 to 150,000 distinct CDR3 sequences in the sample, about 11% are singletons; the top ten hold around 2.5%. The time point is: patch test 3, about 24 weeks after DPC sensitization. Treatment in this sample: therapeutic diphenylcyclopropenone sensitization with weekly scalp DPC. The sample was whole blood, taken in connection with sensitization to the hapten diphenylcyclopropenone (DPC). These receptors were collected from a woman aged 45-65 years with alopecia areata. Some clones in this sample may be carry-over from other donors' samples.

The chain carries TRBV7-2 and TRBJ1-5; D ambiguous. Trimming cost V 5 bases and J 7 bases, with 15 bases left between them. Germline values: CDR1 SGHTA, CDR2 FQGNSA. The CDR3 spans 14 residues. The CDR3 DNA is TGTGCCAGCAGCGGAGGGTCCCGAGGGCAGCCCCAGCATTTT. It encodes CASSGGSRGQPQHF.

This clonotype was recorded a few times. This rearrangement joins TRBV3-1 to TRBJ2-7, with D perhaps matching TRBD2 (5 bases). CDR3 length equals 11 residues. Looked up from germline, CDR1 is LGHDT and CDR2 is YNNKEL (reference sequence). V lost 0 bases and J 12 bases, leaving 9 bases between the germline ends. The CDR3 region is CASSQDRGLYF. CDR3 in DNA: TGTGCCAGCAGCCAAGATCGGGGTCTGTACTTC.

This clonotype was detected a few times. The chain links TRBV7-9 to TRBJ1-2; no firm D call. The CDR3 consists of 15 residues. V lost 2 bases and J lost 0, with 10 bases in between. CDR1 SEHNR and CDR2 FQNEAQ come from the germline V gene (reference sequence). The CDR3 here is CASSLSEHTNYGYTF. DNA for the CDR3: TGTGCCAGCAGCTTATCAGAACACACTAACTATGGCTACACCTTC.

This clonotype appeared a few times. This chain links TRBV29-1 with TRBJ2-7, with 7 nucleotides matching TRBD1. The CDR3 runs 12 residues. Trimming took 7 bases from V and 3 from J; bases not matched to a gene: 6. CDR1 and CDR2 from the germline V gene are SQVTM and ANQGSEA. The CDR3 DNA reads as TGCAGCGCCCGGGACAGTAACTACGAGCAGTACTTC. This gives the protein CSARDSNYEQYF.